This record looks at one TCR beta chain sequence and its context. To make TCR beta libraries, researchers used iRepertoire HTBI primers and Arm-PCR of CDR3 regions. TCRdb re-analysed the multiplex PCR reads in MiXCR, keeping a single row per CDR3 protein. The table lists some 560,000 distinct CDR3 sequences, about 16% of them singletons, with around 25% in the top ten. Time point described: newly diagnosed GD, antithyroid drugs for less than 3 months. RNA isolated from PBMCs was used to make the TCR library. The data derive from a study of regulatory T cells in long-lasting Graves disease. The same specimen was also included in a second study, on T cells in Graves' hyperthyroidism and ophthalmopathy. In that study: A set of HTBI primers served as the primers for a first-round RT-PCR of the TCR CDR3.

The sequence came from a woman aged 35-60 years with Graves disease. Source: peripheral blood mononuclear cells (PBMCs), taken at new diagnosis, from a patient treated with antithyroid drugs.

The CDR3 loop is CASTPGVAGYSPLHF. CDR3 DNA sequence: TGTGCCAGCACCCCCGGGGTAGCGGGGTATTCACCCCTCCACTTT. The V call is TRBV28, the J call TRBJ1-6; D gene ambiguous. Trimming stripped 7 bases from V and 8 bases from J, with 18 bases between. Per the germline V gene, CDR1 is MDHEN and CDR2 is SYDVKM. The CDR3 contains 15 residues.